A selection of T cell receptor beta chains follows, all from one sample in a study of blood T cell repertoires in COVID-19. Clones were read by immunoSEQ multiplex PCR, and TCRdb kept only the in-frame ones, dropping some. The profile shows around 170,000 clones, more than 70% of them singletons. The source material was PBMCs or T cells enriched from blood (not recorded which). The receptors were gathered from a woman in her twenties or thirties who had recovered from COVID-19. Both conserved end residues are part of each CDR3. Fields, in order: CDR3 protein, CDR3 DNA, V gene, D gene, J gene, clone size. The D gene is left open where the match is weak. Clone size, where shown, is once, few, many, or a class for clones that have expanded.

cdr3_aa: CASSQASGRAVGTGELFF
cdr3_nt: TGTGCCAGCAGCCAAGCTAGCGGGAGGGCCGTGGGCACCGGGGAGCTGTTTTTT
v_call: TRBV3-1/TRBV3-2
d_call: TRBD2
j_call: TRBJ2-2
clone_size: NA

cdr3_aa: CAWSENLQGGELFF
cdr3_nt: TGTGCCTGGAGTGAGAACCTACAGGGCGGGGAGCTGTTTTTT
v_call: TRBV30
d_call: NA
j_call: TRBJ2-2
clone_size: NA

cdr3_aa: CASSLVAANTGELFF
cdr3_nt: TGTGCCAGCAGCTTAGTGGCCGCGAACACCGGGGAGCTGTTTTTT
v_call: TRBV7-9
d_call: NA
j_call: TRBJ2-2
clone_size: NA

cdr3_aa: CASSYSARGLMNTEAFF
cdr3_nt: TGTGCCAGCAGTTACTCTGCCAGGGGGCTCATGAACACTGAAGCTTTCTTT
v_call: TRBV6-2/TRBV6-3
d_call: TRBD1
j_call: TRBJ1-1
clone_size: NA

cdr3_aa: CASSQGARNEQYF
cdr3_nt: TGTGCCAGCAGCCAAGGGGCAAGGAACGAGCAGTACTTC
v_call: TRBV3-1/TRBV3-2
d_call: NA
j_call: TRBJ2-7
clone_size: NA

cdr3_aa: CASSLLPGQASPQHF
cdr3_nt: TGTGCCAGCAGTTTGCTACCGGGACAGGCGTCGCCCCAGCATTTT
v_call: TRBV28
d_call: TRBD1
j_call: TRBJ1-5
clone_size: NA

cdr3_aa: CASSYYVNTEAFF
cdr3_nt: TGTGCCAGCAGTTATTATGTGAACACTGAAGCTTTCTTT
v_call: TRBV6-5
d_call: NA
j_call: TRBJ1-1
clone_size: few

cdr3_aa: CASRRVYWAEWTFNEQFF
cdr3_nt: TGTGCCAGCAGGCGAGTGTATTGGGCCGAATGGACTTTCAATGAGCAGTTCTTC
v_call: TRBV6-6
d_call: NA
j_call: TRBJ2-1
clone_size: NA

cdr3_aa: CASSPRRPSGGTYEQYF
cdr3_nt: TGCGCCAGCAGCCCGCGAAGGCCTAGCGGGGGGACCTACGAGCAGTACTTC
v_call: TRBV5-1
d_call: TRBD2
j_call: TRBJ2-7
clone_size: NA

cdr3_aa: CASSSARSYEQYF
cdr3_nt: TGTGCCAGCAGTTCAGCCAGGTCCTACGAGCAGTACTTC
v_call: TRBV28
d_call: NA
j_call: TRBJ2-7
clone_size: NA

cdr3_aa: CASSSQRGGFNEQFF
cdr3_nt: TGTGCCAGCAGCTCGCAGCGGGGGGGCTTCAATGAGCAGTTCTTC
v_call: TRBV7-8
d_call: TRBD2
j_call: TRBJ2-1
clone_size: NA

cdr3_aa: CASSLASGRWTDTQYF
cdr3_nt: TGTGCCAGTAGTCTGGCTAGCGGGAGGTGGACAGATACGCAGTATTTT
v_call: TRBV19
d_call: TRBD2
j_call: TRBJ2-3
clone_size: NA

cdr3_aa: CASSLERGQIYEQYF
cdr3_nt: TGTGCCAGCAGCTTAGAACGGGGACAGATATACGAGCAGTACTTC
v_call: TRBV7-3
d_call: TRBD1
j_call: TRBJ2-7
clone_size: NA

cdr3_aa: CASSPATGSEGYTF
cdr3_nt: TGTGCCAGCTCACCGGCCACAGGGTCGGAGGGCTACACCTTC
v_call: TRBV18
d_call: NA
j_call: TRBJ1-2
clone_size: NA

cdr3_aa: CASSLNPGGPGELFF
cdr3_nt: TGTGCCAGCAGCCTCAACCCAGGGGGCCCCGGGGAGCTGTTTTTT
v_call: TRBV6-5
d_call: TRBD1
j_call: TRBJ2-2
clone_size: NA

cdr3_aa: CASSGGTGRYGYTF
cdr3_nt: TGTGCCAGCAGCGGAGGGACAGGTCGATATGGCTACACCTTC
v_call: TRBV6-4
d_call: TRBD1
j_call: TRBJ1-2
clone_size: NA

cdr3_aa: CASSYSTPAKGNTIYF
cdr3_nt: TGTGCCAGCAGTTACTCTACCCCCGCGAAAGGAAACACCATATATTTT
v_call: TRBV6-5
d_call: NA
j_call: TRBJ1-3
clone_size: NA

cdr3_aa: CASSSTGVGSPLHF
cdr3_nt: TGTGCCAGCAGTTCGACAGGGGTAGGTTCACCCCTCCACTTT
v_call: TRBV7-9
d_call: TRBD1
j_call: TRBJ1-6
clone_size: NA

cdr3_aa: CASSLEARGGYTF
cdr3_nt: TGTGCCAGCAGCTTAGAAGCCCGGGGTGGCTACACCTTC
v_call: TRBV7-8
d_call: NA
j_call: TRBJ1-2
clone_size: few

cdr3_aa: CASSTGTGGFEQYF
cdr3_nt: TGTGCCAGCAGCACCGGGACAGGGGGCTTTGAGCAGTACTTC
v_call: TRBV27
d_call: TRBD1
j_call: TRBJ2-7
clone_size: NA

cdr3_aa: CASSYSSGAYEQYF
cdr3_nt: TGTGCCAGCAGCTACTCATCCGGGGCCTACGAGCAGTACTTC
v_call: TRBV3-1/TRBV3-2
d_call: NA
j_call: TRBJ2-7
clone_size: few

cdr3_aa: CASSPDPSGSSYNEQFF
cdr3_nt: TGTGCCAGCAGTCCTGACCCCTCTGGGAGCTCCTACAATGAGCAGTTCTTC
v_call: TRBV6-6
d_call: NA
j_call: TRBJ2-1
clone_size: NA

cdr3_aa: CASSDPIRGNSPLHF
cdr3_nt: TGTGCCAGCAGCGACCCAATAAGAGGTAATTCACCCCTCCACTTT
v_call: TRBV21-1
d_call: NA
j_call: TRBJ1-6
clone_size: few

cdr3_aa: CAIRASRSGHMNTEAFF
cdr3_nt: TGTGCCATCAGGGCGTCTCGAAGCGGGCACATGAACACTGAAGCTTTCTTT
v_call: TRBV10-3
d_call: NA
j_call: TRBJ1-1
clone_size: NA

cdr3_aa: CASSLDVLAGGSPGELFF
cdr3_nt: TGTGCCAGCAGCTTAGATGTGCTAGCGGGAGGTAGTCCCGGGGAGCTGTTTTTT
v_call: TRBV7-2
d_call: TRBD2
j_call: TRBJ2-2
clone_size: NA

cdr3_aa: CASSQSQTPDRDLRYEQYF
cdr3_nt: TGCGCCAGCAGTCAATCCCAAACCCCTGACAGGGACCTAAGATACGAGCAGTACTTC
v_call: TRBV23-1
d_call: TRBD1
j_call: TRBJ2-7
clone_size: NA

cdr3_aa: CAQRASGTSYNEQFF
cdr3_nt: TGTGCCCAGAGGGCTAGCGGGACGTCCTACAATGAGCAGTTCTTC
v_call: TRBV30
d_call: TRBD2
j_call: TRBJ2-1
clone_size: NA

cdr3_aa: CASSGRGSGNTIYF
cdr3_nt: TGTGCCAGCAGTGGGAGGGGTTCTGGAAACACCATATATTTT
v_call: TRBV2
d_call: NA
j_call: TRBJ1-3
clone_size: NA

cdr3_aa: CASSTGGETQYF
cdr3_nt: TGTGCCAGCTCAACAGGGGGAGAGACCCAGTACTTC
v_call: TRBV18
d_call: TRBD1
j_call: TRBJ2-5
clone_size: NA

cdr3_aa: CASSQAGVKTEKLFF
cdr3_nt: TGTGCCAGCAGCCAGGCGGGGGTTAAAACGGAAAAACTGTTTTTT
v_call: TRBV7-2
d_call: NA
j_call: TRBJ1-4
clone_size: NA

cdr3_aa: CASSVVGSNGNEQFF
cdr3_nt: TGTGCCAGCAGCGTAGTTGGGAGTAATGGGAATGAGCAGTTCTTC
v_call: TRBV9
d_call: NA
j_call: TRBJ2-1
clone_size: NA

cdr3_aa: CASMAGGSHEQFF
cdr3_nt: TGTGCCAGCATGGCGGGAGGGTCCCATGAGCAGTTCTTC
v_call: TRBV28
d_call: TRBD2
j_call: TRBJ2-1
clone_size: NA

cdr3_aa: CASSQPGILRQYF
cdr3_nt: TGTGCCAGCAGCCAACCGGGGATTTTGAGGCAGTACTTC
v_call: TRBV3-1/TRBV3-2
d_call: NA
j_call: TRBJ2-7
clone_size: NA

cdr3_aa: CASRYRDRGYYGYTF
cdr3_nt: TGTGCCAGCAGGTACCGGGACAGGGGTTACTATGGCTACACCTTC
v_call: TRBV6-5
d_call: TRBD1
j_call: TRBJ1-2
clone_size: NA

cdr3_aa: CASTYGSPGTGNYGYTF
cdr3_nt: TGTGCCAGCACCTATGGTAGTCCCGGGACAGGGAACTATGGCTACACCTTC
v_call: TRBV7-2
d_call: TRBD1
j_call: TRBJ1-2
clone_size: NA

cdr3_aa: CASGGLADIRGGSYEQYF
cdr3_nt: TGCGCCAGCGGCGGACTAGCGGATATACGAGGAGGCTCCTACGAGCAGTACTTC
v_call: TRBV5-1
d_call: TRBD2
j_call: TRBJ2-7
clone_size: NA

cdr3_aa: CASSPPTGLTYEQYF
cdr3_nt: TGCGCCAGCAGCCCCCCGACAGGGTTGACGTACGAGCAGTACTTC
v_call: TRBV5-1
d_call: TRBD1
j_call: TRBJ2-7
clone_size: NA

cdr3_aa: CASSLARIRGVINTGELFF
cdr3_nt: TGCGCCAGCAGCTTGGCCAGAATCCGGGGGGTCATTAACACCGGGGAGCTGTTTTTT
v_call: TRBV5-1
d_call: TRBD2
j_call: TRBJ2-2
clone_size: NA

cdr3_aa: CASSIDRRGLDTQYF
cdr3_nt: TGTGCCAGTAGTATAGATCGAAGGGGGCTGGATACGCAGTATTTT
v_call: TRBV19
d_call: TRBD1
j_call: TRBJ2-3
clone_size: NA

cdr3_aa: CASSYADRGFYEQYF
cdr3_nt: TGTGCCAGCAGTTACGCGGACAGGGGGTTTTACGAGCAGTACTTC
v_call: TRBV6-2/TRBV6-3
d_call: TRBD1
j_call: TRBJ2-7
clone_size: NA

cdr3_aa: CASSLGRFRTNTDTQYF
cdr3_nt: TGTGCCAGCAGCTTAGGGAGGTTCAGAACGAACACAGATACGCAGTATTTT
v_call: TRBV7-9
d_call: NA
j_call: TRBJ2-3
clone_size: NA

cdr3_aa: CASSLFAGQAEYEQYF
cdr3_nt: TGTGCCAGCAGCTTGTTCGCGGGACAGGCTGAATACGAGCAGTACTTC
v_call: TRBV5-4
d_call: TRBD1
j_call: TRBJ2-7
clone_size: NA

cdr3_aa: CASSSFSLAGVAHTQYF
cdr3_nt: TGTGCCAGCAGTTCATTCTCACTAGCGGGAGTAGCTCATACGCAGTATTTT
v_call: TRBV28
d_call: TRBD2
j_call: TRBJ2-3
clone_size: NA